A single sample gave rise to the 23 T cell receptor beta chains below, sequenced in a study of blood T cell repertoires in COVID-19. Some clones are missing from TCRdb's copy, which holds only in-frame ones; the method was immunoSEQ multiplex PCR. The sample shows 50,000 to 65,000 clones, about four fifths of them seen only once. The sequenced sample consisted of peripheral blood. These receptor sequences come from a man aged 55-75 years with COVID-19, enrolled during active disease.

V and J are TRBV7-3 and TRBJ2-7, with 9 bases fitting TRBD2. Germline CDR1 SGHTA, CDR2 FQGTGA. V dropped 5 bases and J dropped 0; count of bases not matched to a gene: 11. The CDR3 spans 17 residues. CDR3 protein: CASSLSETSGFSYEQYF. DNA of the CDR3: TGTGCCAGCAGCCTATCTGAGACTAGCGGCTTCTCCTACGAGCAGTACTTC.

This chain uses TRBV18 with TRBJ2-1; D ambiguous. Germline V CDR1 and CDR2: KGHSH, LQKENI. The V and J ends lost 0 bases and 5 bases respectively, with 14 bases between them. This CDR3 is 16 amino acids long. CDR3 bases: TGTGCCAGCTCACCACCTTCATCCACTCCACACAATGAGCAGTTCTTC. It translates to CASSPPSSTPHNEQFF.

The CDR3 nucleotides are TGCGCCAGCAGCCCTGGAAGCTTTGGACAGGGTAATGAAAAACTGTTTTTT. Amino acid sequence: CASSPGSFGQGNEKLFF. The chain has TRBV5-1 and TRBJ1-4, with 8 nucleotides matching TRBD1. Germline trimming cut 4 bases from V and 4 bases from J; bases unmatched to any gene: 12. Germline V gene lookup returns CDR1 SGHRS and CDR2 YFSETQ. This CDR3 spans 17 amino acids.

The chain employs TRBV7-2 and TRBJ2-7; 7 nucleotides line up with TRBD1. V lost 1 base and J lost 1; bases outside the gene matches: 7. CDR1 and CDR2 (germline): SGHTA, FQGNSA. The CDR3 has 16 amino acids. Here the CDR3 DNA reads TGTGCCAGCAGCTTAGGTCTGGGACAGCGATCCTACGAGCAGTACTTC. It specifies CASSLGLGQRSYEQYF. The full variable domain, in which reference TRBV7-2 and TRBJ2-7 provide the parts outside the CDR3, is GAGVSQSPSNKVTEKGKDVELRCDPISGHTALYWYRQSLGQGLEFLIYFQGNSAPDKSGLPSDRFSAERTGGSVSTLTIQRTQQEDSAVYLCASSLGLGQRSYEQYFGPGTRLTVT.

The chain combines TRBV5-1 with TRBJ2-1, with 7 bases aligning to TRBD1. The V gene end was trimmed by 4 bases and the J gene end by 4 bases; junction bases not matched to a gene: 8. CDR3 size: 15 residues. Germline V lookup: CDR1 SGHRS, CDR2 YFSETQ. CDR3 loop: CASSLGQVSYNEQFF. As DNA, the CDR3 is TGCGCCAGCAGCCTAGGACAGGTATCTTACAATGAGCAGTTCTTC. The whole variable domain, remainder taken from reference TRBV5-1 and TRBJ2-1, is KAGVTQTPRYLIKTRGQQVTLSCSPISGHRSVSWYQQTPGQGLQFLFEYFSETQRNKGNFPGRFSGRQFSNSRSEMNVSTLELGDSALYLCASSLGQVSYNEQFFGPGTRLTVL.

The chain couples TRBV2 to TRBJ2-3, with D possibly matching TRBD1 (5 bases). V lost 8 bases, J lost 3 bases, and 6 bases lay in between. This CDR3 is 11 amino acids long. Germline assignment: CDR1 SNHLY and CDR2 FYNNEI. The CDR3 is CASRTTDTQYF. CDR3 nucleotides: TGTGCCAGCCGGACAACAGATACGCAGTATTTT.

This sequence joins TRBV15 and TRBJ1-3, with D possibly TRBD1 on 6 matching bases. The germline V gene encodes CDR1 LNHNV and CDR2 YYDKDF (reference sequence). The CDR3 length is 17 residues. The V gene lost 0 bases and the J gene lost 0 bases, with 12 bases spanning the gap. The CDR3, as DNA: TGTGCCACCAGCAGAGAAGCGGGGGCCCTCTCTGGAAACACCATATATTTT. It specifies CATSREAGALSGNTIYF.

This clone turned up a few times. The chain links TRBV15 to TRBJ2-1; 13 nucleotides align to TRBD2. The CDR3 is 18 amino acids. The germline gives CDR1 LNHNV, CDR2 YYDKDF (reference sequence). The J segment lost 4 bases and the V segment lost 5 bases, leaving 11 bases of the junction unmatched. The CDR3 DNA reads TGTGCCACCAGCCCAAGAATACTAGCGGGAGGGCAGTACAATGAGCAGTTCTTC. Translation gives CATSPRILAGGQYNEQFF.

This chain uses TRBV7-3 with TRBJ1-2; 8 bases align to TRBD1. Germline-derived CDR1 and CDR2 are SGHTA and FQGTGA. The V gene end was trimmed by 1 base and the J gene end by 4 bases; junction bases not matched to a gene: 5. This CDR3 contains 15 residues. The CDR3 DNA follows: TGTGCCAGCAGCTTAAGTCGACAGGGGAGCTATGGCTACACCTTC. Translation gives CASSLSRQGSYGYTF.

The chain joins TRBV25-1 to TRBJ2-1; 12 bases map to TRBD2. Germline-derived CDR1 and CDR2 are MGHDK and SYGVNS. This CDR3 region has 18 residues. V gave up 3 bases and J gave up 1 base; unmatched junction bases: 7. In DNA, the CDR3 is TGTGCCAGCAGTGATACGACTAGCGGGAGTTGGTCCTACAATGAGCAGTTCTTC. Its protein is CASSDTTSGSWSYNEQFF.

The chain carries TRBV10-3 and TRBJ2-3; no firm D call. The CDR3 is 14 residues long. CDR1 and CDR2 (germline): ENHRY, SYGVKD. V lost 6 bases, J lost 2 bases, and 12 bases lay in between. The CDR3 loop reads CAISNTVSTDTQYF. The CDR3 nucleotides are TGTGCCATCAGCAACACAGTATCCACAGATACGCAGTATTTT.

The chain couples TRBV10-3 to TRBJ1-5; no firm D call. CDR1 and CDR2 from the germline V gene are ENHRY and SYGVKD. The CDR3 contains 13 residues. Trimming shortened V by 3 bases and J by 1 base, and 4 bases separated the two germline ends. The CDR3 protein is CAISEASNQPQHF. DNA of the CDR3: TGTGCCATCAGTGAAGCCAGCAATCAGCCCCAGCATTTT.

The rearrangement links TRBV3-1 (or the pseudogene TRBV3-2) to TRBJ1-2; D perhaps matches TRBD1 (6 bases). The germline V gene encodes CDR1 LGHDT and CDR2 YNNKEL (reference sequence). This CDR3 is built from 15 residues. V gave up 1 base and J gave up 0 bases, with 9 bases separating them. The CDR3 sequence is CASSQGQVANYGYTF. CDR3 bases: TGTGCCAGCAGCCAAGGACAGGTAGCTAACTATGGCTACACCTTC.

The J gene is TRBJ2-7, the V gene TRBV24-1; 10 bases fit TRBD1. The CDR3 spans 15 residues. Germline V gives CDR1 KGHDR, CDR2 SFDVKD. Trimming at V came to 2 bases and at J to 4 bases, leaving 4 bases not matched to a gene. The CDR3 region is CATSDSGTGDYEQYF. Written as DNA, the CDR3 is TGTGCCACCAGTGATTCCGGGACAGGGGATTACGAGCAGTACTTC.

The CDR3 DNA reads as TGTGCCTGGAGCGCCGGGACTAGCGGGGGGGCCGATACGCAGTATTTT. Its translation is CAWSAGTSGGADTQYF. The chain couples TRBV30 to TRBJ2-3; 16 bases are a match to TRBD2. Germline-derived CDR1 and CDR2 are GTSNPN and SVGIG (reference sequence). V lost 3 bases to trimming and J lost 6 bases; unmatched junction nucleotides: 6. CDR3 length: 16 residues.

The rearrangement links TRBV30 to TRBJ2-1, with no clear D. The germline gives CDR1 GTSNPN, CDR2 SVGIG (reference sequence). Trimming removed 4 bases at V and 0 bases at J, with 10 bases between. This CDR3 is built from 14 residues. Here the CDR3 reads CAWNHLPSYNEQFF. The CDR3 DNA reads as TGTGCCTGGAACCACTTACCCTCCTACAATGAGCAGTTCTTC.

The V call is TRBV7-6, the J call TRBJ2-2; D is perhaps TRBD2 (5 bases). Germline V gene data show CDR1 as SGHVS and CDR2 as FNYEAQ. Trimming removed 6 bases from V and 4 bases from J, with 9 bases in between. The CDR3 is made up of 13 amino acids. The CDR3 DNA is TGTGCCAGCAGTGGACTTATCACCGGGGAGCTGTTTTTT. Translation: CASSGLITGELFF.

The chain links TRBV6-1 to TRBJ2-5; D remains ambiguous. The CDR3 length is 13 residues. CDR1 and CDR2 from the germline V gene are MNHNS and SASEGT. V lost 1 base and J lost 4, with 7 bases in between. The CDR3 loop is CASSEVGIETQYF. CDR3 bases: TGTGCCAGCAGTGAAGTGGGCATAGAGACCCAGTACTTC.

The chain employs TRBV11-2 and TRBJ1-1, with a possible D match to TRBD1 (5 bases). Trimming pared 3 bases from V and 3 bases from J, leaving 11 bases between. CDR1 SGHAT and CDR2 FQNNGV come from the germline V gene. There are 14 residues in the CDR3. The CDR3 region is CASSFMEGYTEAFF. The CDR3 bases are TGTGCCAGCAGCTTTATGGAGGGGTACACTGAAGCTTTCTTT.

The chain recombines TRBV7-3 with TRBJ1-2; D remains ambiguous. The V end lost 5 bases, the J end lost 4 bases, and 17 bases lay between the germline ends. CDR1 is SGHTA, CDR2 FQGTGA, per germline. This CDR3 is 15 amino acids long. CDR3 residues: CASSPVVGLSYGYTF. Written as DNA, the CDR3 is TGTGCCAGCAGCCCGGTGGTTGGGCTTTCCTATGGCTACACCTTC. The variable domain in full, completed from reference TRBV7-3 and TRBJ1-2, reads GAGVSQTPSNKVTEKGKYVELRCDPISGHTALYWYRQSLGQGPEFLIYFQGTGAADDSGLPNDRFFAVRPEGSVSTLKIQRTERGDSAVYLCASSPVVGLSYGYTFGSGTRLTVV.

The chain links TRBV7-3 to TRBJ2-1; TRBD1 matches at 9 bases. CDR3 length: 15 residues. The V gene end was trimmed by 5 bases and the J gene end by 8 bases; junction bases not matched to a gene: 10. Germline-derived CDR1 and CDR2 are SGHTA and FQGTGA. The CDR3 protein is CASSEGGQGIDEQFF. The CDR3 region has the DNA TGTGCCAGCAGCGAAGGGGGACAGGGTATAGATGAGCAGTTCTTC.

This clone was seen only a few times. This chain joins TRBV11-2 and TRBJ2-7; D is perhaps TRBD1 (7 bases). With 0 bases removed from V and 2 bases from J, the gap between germline ends came to 17 bases. This CDR3 contains 17 residues. Per germline, CDR1 SGHAT and CDR2 FQNNGV. CDR3 DNA: TGTGCCAGCAGCTTAGATCAGGGGGGACGGGGAACCTACGAGCAGTACTTC. This codes for CASSLDQGGRGTYEQYF.

The chain carries TRBV10-3 and TRBJ1-2; 7 bases map to TRBD1. V trimming: 10 bases; J trimming: 2 bases; junction bases outside the gene matches: 7. This CDR3 has 13 amino acids. Per the germline V gene, CDR1 is ENHRY and CDR2 is SYGVKD. The CDR3 region is CAKGDSLNYGYTF. The DNA of the CDR3 is TGTGCCAAAGGGGACAGTCTGAACTATGGCTACACCTTC.